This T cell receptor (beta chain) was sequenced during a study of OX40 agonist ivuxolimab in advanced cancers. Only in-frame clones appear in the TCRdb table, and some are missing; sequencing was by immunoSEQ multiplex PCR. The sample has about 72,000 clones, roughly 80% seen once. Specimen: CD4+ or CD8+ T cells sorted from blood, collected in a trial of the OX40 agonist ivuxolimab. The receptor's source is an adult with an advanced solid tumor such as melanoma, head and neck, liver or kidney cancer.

In DNA, the CDR3 is TGTGCCAGCAGCGGGGGGACAGCCATGACCTACGAGCAGTACTTC. This encodes CASSGGTAMTYEQYF. This chain joins TRBV5-4 and TRBJ2-7, with D perhaps TRBD1 (7 bases). Germline CDR1 reads SGHNT; CDR2 reads YYREEE (reference sequence). Trimming took off 4 bases at V and 2 bases at J, with 16 bases between the two ends. The CDR3 is made up of 15 amino acids.